The T cell receptor beta chain described here comes from a study of Ad26.COV2.S vaccination and SARS-CoV-2 variants. This sample's treatment: around 19 received Ad26.COV2.S at low or high dose, single or two shots; 5 received placebo; per-sample allocation not given. Each sample was drawn 63 days after the first injection (of vaccine or placebo). Assay used: immunoSEQ multiplex PCR; TCRdb lists only in-frame clones, some missing. The sample contains some 640,000 clones, roughly nine tenths of which appear only once. The material sequenced was peripheral blood, taken in a trial of Ad26.COV2.S vaccine versus placebo. The sequence was obtained from a person aged 18-65 years who received the Ad26.COV2.S COVID-19 vaccine or a placebo.

CDR3 nucleotide sequence: TGCGCCAGCAGCTTGATAACAGGGGGGAACTATGGCTACACCTTC. Encoded protein: CASSLITGGNYGYTF. The V gene is TRBV5-1, the J gene TRBJ1-2, with 8 nucleotides matching TRBD1. The CDR3 covers 15 residues. Unmatched junction bases numbered 4, after V lost 1 base and J lost 2 bases. Germline V gene data show CDR1 as SGHRS and CDR2 as YFSETQ.